A single sample is the source of the 28 T cell receptor beta chains below, sequenced in a study of blood T cell repertoires in COVID-19. Clones were read by immunoSEQ multiplex PCR, and TCRdb kept only the in-frame ones, dropping some. The sample has some 100,000 clones; roughly 70% are singletons. Sequencing was done on a sample of peripheral blood. These receptor sequences come from a man between 65 and 85 years old with COVID-19, enrolled during active disease.

The sample holds a few counts of this clone. This chain connects TRBV28 to TRBJ2-5; 11 nucleotides match TRBD2. This CDR3 has 16 residues. The V gene end was trimmed by 3 bases and the J gene end by 5 bases; junction bases not matched to a gene: 8. Germline lookup yields CDR1 MDHEN and CDR2 SYDVKM. In nucleotides, the CDR3 is TGTGCCAGCAGTTTGAGACTAGCGGGACCCGGGGAGACCCAGTACTTC. It translates to CASSLRLAGPGETQYF.

V gene TRBV7-2 combines with J gene TRBJ2-6, with TRBD1 identical over 7 bases. CDR3 length: 15 residues. CDR1 is SGHTA and CDR2 is FQGNSA in the germline V gene. V gave up 5 bases and J gave up 4 bases; unmatched junction bases: 5. Here the CDR3 reads CASSLQGYGANVLTF. The CDR3 DNA is TGTGCCAGCAGCCTACAGGGGTACGGGGCCAACGTCCTGACTTTC.

V usage is TRBV5-5 and J usage is TRBJ2-5; D remains ambiguous. The CDR3 covers 12 residues. The V gene lost 4 bases and the J gene lost 0 bases, with 4 bases spanning the gap. The germline V gene encodes CDR1 SGHKS and CDR2 YYEKEE (reference sequence). The CDR3 DNA sequence: TGTGCCAGCAGCCTCTACCAAGAGACCCAGTACTTC. Protein sequence: CASSLYQETQYF.

CDR3 residues: CASRRQGAAEAFF. The CDR3 DNA is TGTGCCAGCAGGCGTCAGGGGGCGGCTGAAGCTTTCTTT. This chain uses TRBV5-4 with TRBJ1-1, with TRBD1 matching over 8 bases. Germline loops: CDR1 SGHNT, CDR2 YYREEE (reference sequence). This CDR3 region has 13 residues. V trimming: 5 bases; J trimming: 6 bases; junction bases outside the gene matches: 6.

V gene TRBV6-5 combines with J gene TRBJ2-7; tentative D call: TRBD1 (6 bases). CDR3 length: 14 residues. From germline, CDR1 is MNHEY and CDR2 SVGAGI. Trimming left V 5 bases short and J 0 bases short, with 11 bases between. The DNA for the CDR3 is TGTGCCAGCAGTAGGGACACTATCTCCTACGAGCAGTACTTC. It codes for CASSRDTISYEQYF.

This clone has only a few counts. The chain combines TRBV28 with TRBJ2-1; 12 bases are shared with TRBD2. This CDR3 is 17 amino acids long. Per the germline V gene, CDR1 is MDHEN and CDR2 is SYDVKM. The V gene end was trimmed by 5 bases and the J gene end by 7 bases; junction bases not matched to a gene: 12. The CDR3: CASSTFLAGGPRNEQFF. The DNA of the CDR3 is TGTGCCAGCAGTACATTCCTAGCGGGAGGGCCTCGGAATGAGCAGTTCTTC.

The chain carries TRBV5-1 and TRBJ2-3, with TRBD2 matching over 11 bases. The CDR3 is 15 amino acids. The junction had 2 bases not matched to a gene; V was cut back by 4 bases and J by 1 base. From germline, CDR1 is SGHRS and CDR2 YFSETQ. CDR3 amino acids: CASSQGLAGTDTQYF. Written as DNA, the CDR3 is TGCGCCAGCAGCCAGGGACTAGCGGGCACAGATACGCAGTATTTT.

The gene calls are TRBV18 and TRBJ2-2, with 12 bases lining up with TRBD2. Germline V gene lookup returns CDR1 KGHSH and CDR2 LQKENI. CDR3 size: 18 residues. Losses at the gene ends were 5 bases for V and 1 base for J; bases not matched to a gene: 8. The CDR3 nucleotides are TGTGCCAGCTCATCGGCTAGCGGGAGGGCCCTGAACACCGGGGAGCTGTTTTTT. It encodes CASSSASGRALNTGELFF.

This clone has only a few counts. The CDR3, as DNA: TGTGCCAGCAGTTTAGGTTGGGGGCAGAGCTCCTACAATGAGCAGTTCTTC. Translation: CASSLGWGQSSYNEQFF. This chain connects TRBV27 to TRBJ2-1; D may be TRBD1 (6 bases). CDR1 is MNHEY and CDR2 is SMNVEV in the germline V gene (reference sequence). The CDR3 runs to 17 residues. The V gene lost 2 bases and the J gene lost 0 bases, with 14 bases spanning the gap.

The V call is TRBV28, the J call TRBJ1-3; possibly TRBD1 for D (5 bases). Trimming removed 8 bases from V and 0 bases from J, with 14 bases in between. Germline values: CDR1 MDHEN, CDR2 SYDVKM. The length of the CDR3 is 15 residues. The CDR3 is CASVAGSSSGNTIYF. CDR3 DNA sequence: TGTGCCAGCGTGGCAGGGTCGAGCTCTGGAAACACCATATATTTT.

The chain has TRBV4-1 and TRBJ2-7, with 9 bases aligning to TRBD2. Losses at the gene ends were 2 bases for V and 3 bases for J; bases not matched to a gene: 8. The CDR3 has 16 residues. From germline, CDR1 is MGHRA and CDR2 YSYEKL. DNA for the CDR3: TGCGCCAGCAGCCAATCGCAAGCGGGAGGTGGCTACGAGCAGTACTTC. It yields the protein CASSQSQAGGGYEQYF.

The sample holds a few counts of this clone. CDR3 nucleotides: TGTGCCTGGAGTAGAAGGAGTGAAAAACTGTTTTTT. This sequence encodes CAWSRRSEKLFF. The gene calls are TRBV30 and TRBJ1-4; D remains ambiguous. The CDR3 totals 12 residues. Per the germline V gene, CDR1 is GTSNPN and CDR2 is SVGIG (reference sequence). V gave up 2 bases and J gave up 7 bases, with 8 bases separating them.

The chain has TRBV7-2 and TRBJ2-1; D unclear. Germline V gene data show CDR1 as SGHTA and CDR2 as FQGNSA. The ends were cut back, 4 bases at V and 2 bases at J, with 9 bases in the middle. The CDR3 loop spans 14 amino acids. The CDR3, as DNA: TGTGCCAGCAGCTCACAGTCCACCTACAATGAGCAGTTCTTC. As protein: CASSSQSTYNEQFF.

The rearrangement uses TRBV7-2 and TRBJ2-5; D gene ambiguous. The CDR3 covers 12 residues. V lost 3 bases, J lost 5 bases, and 7 bases lay in between. The germline CDR1 and CDR2 sequences are SGHTA and FQGNSA. This CDR3 reads CASSFEAETQYF. The CDR3 DNA reads TGTGCCAGCAGCTTCGAAGCCGAGACCCAGTACTTC.

In its sample, this clone was seen once. CDR3 protein: CASSSPLTDFHTEAFF. The CDR3 coding sequence is TGTGCCAGCAGTTCCCCGCTTACAGATTTCCACACTGAAGCTTTCTTT. The genes are TRBV27 and TRBJ1-1; D is uncertain. In germline, CDR1 is MNHEY, CDR2 SMNVEV (reference sequence). Trimming pared 4 bases from V and 3 bases from J, leaving 18 bases between. The CDR3 contains 16 residues.

The chain has TRBV19 and TRBJ1-4, with 9 positions matching TRBD1. Germline lookup yields CDR1 LNHDA and CDR2 SQIVND (reference sequence). Trimming took 7 bases from V and 11 from J; bases not matched to a gene: 8. The CDR3 length is 13 residues. The CDR3 sequence is CASTSGQGWKLFF. In DNA, the CDR3 is TGTGCCAGTACCTCGGGACAGGGTTGGAAACTGTTTTTT.

This sequence joins TRBV27 and TRBJ2-1; possibly TRBD2 for D (5 bases). V shed 5 bases and J shed 10 bases, with 21 bases lying between them. The CDR3 runs to 15 residues. Germline V gives CDR1 MNHEY, CDR2 SMNVEV (reference sequence). CDR3 region: CASSPGLRAASEQFF. The CDR3 DNA is TGTGCCAGCAGTCCTGGACTCCGAGCCGCCTCCGAGCAGTTCTTC.

In its sample, this clone was seen a few times. In DNA form, the CDR3 reads TGTGCCAGCAGCTTAGGACACTCTGGGGCCAACGTCCTGACTTTC. This translates into CASSLGHSGANVLTF. This chain connects TRBV5-4 to TRBJ2-6; TRBD1 might be the D (5 bases). Trimming cost V 2 bases and J 0 bases, with 6 bases left between them. The CDR3 totals 15 residues. Germline V CDR1 and CDR2: SGHNT, YYREEE (reference sequence).

This clone has a handful of counts. The rearrangement links TRBV9 to TRBJ1-1; D perhaps matches TRBD1 (5 bases). Germline V gene sequence: CDR1 SGDLS, CDR2 YYNGEE. V lost 0 bases and J 3 bases, leaving 12 bases between the germline ends. This CDR3 region has 15 residues. CDR3 region: CASSVGPPGDTEAFF. The DNA of the CDR3 is TGTGCCAGCAGCGTAGGGCCTCCGGGGGACACTGAAGCTTTCTTT. Using reference TRBV9 and TRBJ1-1 for the parts outside the CDR3, the full variable domain is DSGVTQTPKHLITATGQRVTLRCSPRSGDLSVYWYQQSLDQGLQFLIQYYNGEERAKGNILERFSAQQFPDLHSELNLSSLELGDSALYFCASSVGPPGDTEAFFGQGTRLTVV.

The CDR3 region has the DNA TGTGCCAGCAGCCCCTCCCCTCACAGGGTTGGTTATGGCTACACCTTC. It is translated as CASSPSPHRVGYGYTF. The chain links TRBV7-2 to TRBJ1-2; D perhaps matches TRBD1 (6 bases). Germline CDR1 reads SGHTA; CDR2 reads FQGNSA. The CDR3 extends over 16 amino acids. V dropped 5 bases and J dropped 5 bases, with 21 bases sitting between them.

The V and J genes are TRBV4-3 and TRBJ2-1; a weak D match, TRBD2 (6 bases). Germline CDR1 and CDR2: LGHNA and YSLEER. This CDR3 spans 16 amino acids. The V end lost 0 bases, the J end lost 4 bases, and 13 bases lay between the germline ends. CDR3 sequence reads: CASSQESGGNYNEQFF. The CDR3 DNA follows: TGCGCCAGCAGCCAAGAAAGCGGAGGGAATTACAATGAGCAGTTCTTC.

This clone showed up many times. This chain links TRBV27 with TRBJ2-7; D is ambiguous. Between the trimmed V and J ends, which lost 3 bases and 1 base, there was a span of 7 bases. The CDR3 consists of 13 residues. Germline loops: CDR1 MNHEY, CDR2 SMNVEV (reference sequence). CDR3 amino acids: CASSLGRSYEQYF. CDR3 in DNA: TGTGCCAGCAGTTTGGGCCGATCCTACGAGCAGTACTTC.

This chain uses TRBV7-9 with TRBJ2-7; D uncertain. The germline gives CDR1 SEHNR, CDR2 FQNEAQ (reference sequence). The CDR3 totals 15 residues. The germline V and J ends were trimmed by 5 bases and 2 bases, with 16 bases remaining between them. In nucleotides, the CDR3 is TGTGCCAGCAGCGGTCTGGAGATCCAGCCCTACGAGCAGTACTTC. It yields the protein CASSGLEIQPYEQYF.

The chain joins TRBV28 to TRBJ1-2; D unclear. Looked up from germline, CDR1 is MDHEN and CDR2 is SYDVKM. The CDR3 is made up of 15 amino acids. Trimming took off 7 bases at V and 3 bases at J, with 18 bases between the two ends. The chain's CDR3 is CASKGAGLVHYGYTF. In DNA, the CDR3 is TGTGCCAGCAAGGGAGCGGGGTTGGTACACTATGGCTACACCTTC.

The V call is TRBV10-3, the J call TRBJ2-5; tentatively, D is TRBD1 (6 bases). Germline CDR1 ENHRY, CDR2 SYGVKD. The CDR3 consists of 16 residues. V dropped 3 bases and J dropped 4 bases, with 18 bases sitting between them. CDR3 nucleotide sequence: TGTGCCATCAGTGATTCCCGACAGGCCCAATTAGAGACCCAGTACTTC. Translated, it gives CAISDSRQAQLETQYF.

The chain carries TRBV5-4 and TRBJ1-2; 7 bases line up with TRBD1. The germline gives CDR1 SGHNT, CDR2 YYREEE (reference sequence). The CDR3 extends over 14 amino acids. Trimming removed 4 bases from V and 5 bases from J; junction bases left unmatched: 8. CDR3 bases: TGTGCCAGCAGCCTAAGACAGGGTTCGTATGGCTACACCTTC. Protein sequence: CASSLRQGSYGYTF.

V usage is TRBV9 and J usage is TRBJ1-6; 7 nucleotides agree with TRBD1. This CDR3 has 14 residues. V shed 0 bases, J shed 9 bases, and the junction held 3 bases outside the gene matches. CDR1 is SGDLS and CDR2 is YYNGEE in the germline V gene. As DNA, the CDR3 is TGTGCCAGCAGCGTAGAGGGGGCACCTTCACCCCTCCACTTT. Protein product: CASSVEGAPSPLHF.

Only a few counts were recorded for this clone. V is TRBV28 and J is TRBJ2-7; 8 bases fit TRBD1. Germline V gene lookup returns CDR1 MDHEN and CDR2 SYDVKM. The CDR3 loop spans 12 amino acids. The trim removed 4 bases at V and 9 bases at J, leaving 5 bases unmatched. The CDR3 DNA sequence: TGTGCCAGCAGTTCGGACAGGGTTGTGCAGTACTTC. Translated, it gives CASSSDRVVQYF.